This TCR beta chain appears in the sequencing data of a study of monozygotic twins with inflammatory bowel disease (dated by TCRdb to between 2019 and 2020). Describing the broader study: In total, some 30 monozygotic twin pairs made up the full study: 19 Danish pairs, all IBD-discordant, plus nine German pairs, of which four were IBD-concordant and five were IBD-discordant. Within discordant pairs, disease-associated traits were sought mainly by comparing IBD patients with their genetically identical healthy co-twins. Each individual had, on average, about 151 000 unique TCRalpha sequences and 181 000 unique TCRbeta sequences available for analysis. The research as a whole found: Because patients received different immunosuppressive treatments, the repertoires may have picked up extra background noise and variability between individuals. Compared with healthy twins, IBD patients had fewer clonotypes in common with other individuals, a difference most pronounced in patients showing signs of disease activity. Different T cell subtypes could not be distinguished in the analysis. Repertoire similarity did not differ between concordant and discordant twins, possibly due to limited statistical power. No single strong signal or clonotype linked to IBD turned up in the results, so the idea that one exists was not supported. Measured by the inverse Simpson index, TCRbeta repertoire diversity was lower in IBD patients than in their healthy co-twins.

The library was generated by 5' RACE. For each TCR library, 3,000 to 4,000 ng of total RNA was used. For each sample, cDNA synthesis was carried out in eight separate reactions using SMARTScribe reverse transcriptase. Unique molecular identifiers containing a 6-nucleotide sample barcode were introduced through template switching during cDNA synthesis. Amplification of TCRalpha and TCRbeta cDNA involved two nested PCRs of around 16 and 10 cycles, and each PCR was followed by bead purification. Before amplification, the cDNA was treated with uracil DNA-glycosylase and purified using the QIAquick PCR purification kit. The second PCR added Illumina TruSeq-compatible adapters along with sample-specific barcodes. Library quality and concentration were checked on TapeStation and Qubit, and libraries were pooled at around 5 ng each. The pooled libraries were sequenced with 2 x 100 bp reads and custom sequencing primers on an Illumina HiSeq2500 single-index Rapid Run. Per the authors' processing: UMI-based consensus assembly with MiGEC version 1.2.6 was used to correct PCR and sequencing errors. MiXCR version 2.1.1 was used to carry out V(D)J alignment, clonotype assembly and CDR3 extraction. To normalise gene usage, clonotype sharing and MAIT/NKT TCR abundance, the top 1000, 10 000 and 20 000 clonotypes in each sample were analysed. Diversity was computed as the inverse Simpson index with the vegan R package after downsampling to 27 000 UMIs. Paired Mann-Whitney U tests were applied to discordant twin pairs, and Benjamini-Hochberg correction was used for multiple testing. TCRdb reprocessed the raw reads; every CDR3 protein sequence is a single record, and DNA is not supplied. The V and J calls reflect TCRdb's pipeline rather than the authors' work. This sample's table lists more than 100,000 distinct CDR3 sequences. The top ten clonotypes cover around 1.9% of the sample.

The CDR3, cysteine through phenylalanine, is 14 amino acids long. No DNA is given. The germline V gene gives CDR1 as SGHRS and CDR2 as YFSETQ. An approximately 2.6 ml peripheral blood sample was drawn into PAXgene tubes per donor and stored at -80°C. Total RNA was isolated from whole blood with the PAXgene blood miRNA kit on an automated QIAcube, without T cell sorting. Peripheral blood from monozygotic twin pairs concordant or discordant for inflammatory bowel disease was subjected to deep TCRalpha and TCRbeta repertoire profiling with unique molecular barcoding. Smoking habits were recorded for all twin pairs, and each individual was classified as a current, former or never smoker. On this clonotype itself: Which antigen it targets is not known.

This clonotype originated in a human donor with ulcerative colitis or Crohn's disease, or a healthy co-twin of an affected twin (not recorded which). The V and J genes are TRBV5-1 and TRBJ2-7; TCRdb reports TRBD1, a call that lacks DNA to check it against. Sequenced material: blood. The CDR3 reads CASTPRGFGGEQYF.